This T cell receptor (beta chain) was recovered during a study of cytomegalovirus exposure and HLA in healthy donors. Amplification used 60 Vbeta primers and 13 Jbeta primers. Profiled with immunoSEQ multiplex PCR; TCRdb holds only in-frame clones, not every one. The sample has approximately 120,000 clones; around 75% are singletons. The CDR3 extends over 15 amino acids. Deletions cut 4 bases from V and 4 bases from J, with 14 bases between. Germline CDR1 SGHDT, CDR2 YYEEEE. This TCR derives from a man in his 60s in good health and CMV-seropositive. The chain is built from TRBV5-6 and TRBJ1-4; D is undetermined. The specimen sequenced was PBMCs. CDR3 nucleotide sequence: TGTGCCAGCAGCCTAGCCGGCCTGGGTAATGAAAAACTGTTTTTT. This gives the protein CASSLAGLGNEKLFF.